Listed below are T cell receptor beta chains from one sample, sequenced in a study of T cells in Graves' hyperthyroidism and ophthalmopathy. MiXCR was run by TCRdb on the multiplex PCR reads, yielding one entry per CDR3 protein. Of 300,000 to 450,000 distinct CDR3 sequences listed, 15% to 19% are singletons. The material sequenced was blood. All receptors derive from a woman under 30 with Graves' hyperthyroidism that later progressed to Graves' ophthalmopathy. The CDR3 runs from the conserved cysteine through the conserved F or W. The D gene is left open where the match is weak. Expanded clones get a size class; other rows say once, few or many, or leave the size out.

clone size | J gene | V gene | D gene | CDR3 protein | CDR3 DNA
. | TRBJ1-4 | TRBV20-1 | TRBD1 | CSARDREQGNEKLFF | TGCAGTGCTAGAGATCGGGAACAGGGGAATGAAAAACTGTTTTTT
. | TRBJ2-1 | TRBV5-1 | TRBD2 | CASSPRTSGAYEQFF | TGCGCCAGCAGCCCGCGGACTAGCGGAGCATATGAGCAGTTCTTC
many | TRBJ1-1 | TRBV28 | TRBD1 | CASSLVFRTGNTEAFF | TGTGCCAGCAGTCTAGTATTCCGGACAGGGAACACTGAAGCTTTCTTT
few | TRBJ2-3 | TRBV12-5 | . | CASGLAFTGTQYF | TGTGCTAGTGGTTTGGCTTTCACAGGTACGCAGTATTTT
. | TRBJ2-7 | TRBV30 | . | CAWSVAREQYF | TGTGCCTGGAGTGTAGCCCGAGAGCAGTACTTC
many | TRBJ1-1 | TRBV28 | . | CASSLDMNTEAFF | TGTGCCAGCAGTTTAGACATGAACACTGAAGCTTTCTTT
few | TRBJ1-3 | TRBV28 | TRBD1 | CASSGYRGTGNTIYF | TGTGCCAGCAGTGGATACAGGGGGACTGGAAACACCATATATTTT
few | TRBJ1-3 | TRBV3-1 | . | CASSPKRRISGNTIYF | TGTGCCAGCAGCCCGAAGAGGCGGATCTCTGGAAACACCATATATTTT
many | TRBJ2-7 | TRBV27 | TRBD1 | CASSLGQAHYEQYF | TGTGCCAGCAGTTTGGGACAGGCCCACTACGAGCAGTACTTC
. | TRBJ1-5 | TRBV19 | . | CASTAGTSVWPQHF | TGTGCCAGTACTGCCGGGACATCGGTCTGGCCCCAGCATTTT
many | TRBJ2-5 | TRBV28 | TRBD2 | CASSLHLAGKETQYF | TGTGCCAGCAGCCTACATCTAGCGGGAAAAGAGACCCAGTACTTC
. | TRBJ2-1 | TRBV24-1 | . | CATSVNRVEGDEQFF | TGTGCCACCAGTGTCAACAGGGTGGAAGGGGATGAGCAGTTCTTC
few | TRBJ2-5 | TRBV5-6 | TRBD1 | CASSLLSRQGRAQETQYF | TGTGCCAGCAGCTTGTTGTCCCGACAGGGAAGGGCCCAAGAGACCCAGTACTTC
. | TRBJ1-5 | TRBV12-3/TRBV12-4 | . | CASSGRRSNQPQHF | TGTGCCAGCAGCGGCCGGCGTAGCAATCAGCCCCAGCATTTT
. | TRBJ1-1 | TRBV7-9 | . | CASNRVGDKYNEAFF | TGTGCCAGCAATCGGGTCGGCGACAAATACAATGAAGCTTTCTTT
many | TRBJ2-2 | TRBV3-1 | TRBD1 | CASSSAPGQGAGGELFF | TGTGCCAGCAGCTCGGCTCCGGGACAGGGGGCCGGCGGGGAGCTGTTTTTT
. | TRBJ2-3 | TRBV19 | TRBD2 | CASTGRGREGPDTQYF | TGTGCCAGTACTGGACGCGGGCGGGAGGGGCCCGATACGCAGTATTTT
many | TRBJ2-7 | TRBV5-1 | TRBD2 | CASSSGAGEDEQYF | TGCGCCAGCAGCTCCGGAGCGGGAGAAGACGAGCAGTACTTC
once | TRBJ1-1 | TRBV30 | . | CAWRRGTEAFF | TGTGCCTGGAGGAGGGGAACTGAAGCTTTCTTT
. | TRBJ1-1 | TRBV29-1 | . | CSVGGHPREGTEAFF | TGCAGCGTTGGGGGACACCCCAGGGAGGGCACTGAAGCTTTCTTT
. | TRBJ2-1 | TRBV5-4 | . | CASSLELADYNEQFF | TGTGCCAGCAGCTTGGAACTAGCAGATTACAATGAGCAGTTCTTC
. | TRBJ1-5 | TRBV12-3/TRBV12-4 | . | CASSLDLEGQPQHF | TGTGCCAGCAGTTTAGATCTGGAGGGACAGCCCCAGCATTTT
few | TRBJ2-7 | TRBV10-3 | . | CAVSERGEQYF | TGTGCCGTCAGTGAGCGAGGCGAGCAGTACTTC
many | TRBJ2-2 | TRBV28 | TRBD2 | CASSPIAGGVTGELFF | TGTGCCAGCAGTCCCATAGCGGGAGGCGTCACCGGGGAGCTGTTTTTT
many | TRBJ2-5 | TRBV30 | . | CAWCPLDGKTQYF | TGTGCCTGGTGCCCCCTCGACGGGAAGACCCAGTACTTC